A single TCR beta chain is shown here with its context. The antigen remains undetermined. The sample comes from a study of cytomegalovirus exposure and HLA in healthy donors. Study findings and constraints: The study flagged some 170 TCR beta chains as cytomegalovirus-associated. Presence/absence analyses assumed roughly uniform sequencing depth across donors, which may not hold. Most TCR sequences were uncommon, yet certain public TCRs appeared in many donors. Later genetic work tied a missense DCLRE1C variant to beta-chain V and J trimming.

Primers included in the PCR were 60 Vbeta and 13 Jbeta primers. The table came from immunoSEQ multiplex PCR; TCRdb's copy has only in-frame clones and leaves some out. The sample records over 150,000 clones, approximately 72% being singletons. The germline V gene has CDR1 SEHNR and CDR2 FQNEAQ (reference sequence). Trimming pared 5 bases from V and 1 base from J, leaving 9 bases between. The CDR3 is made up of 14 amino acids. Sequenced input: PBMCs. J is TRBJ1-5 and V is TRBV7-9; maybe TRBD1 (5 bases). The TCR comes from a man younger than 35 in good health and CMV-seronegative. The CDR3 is CASSQGPSNQPQHF. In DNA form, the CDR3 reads TGTGCCAGCAGCCAGGGTCCGAGCAATCAGCCCCAGCATTTT.